The 8 T cell receptor beta chains given below trace back to one sample, sequenced in a study of blood T cell repertoires in COVID-19. Assay used: immunoSEQ multiplex PCR; TCRdb lists only in-frame clones, some missing. The sample contains approximately 68,000 clones, under 85% of which appear only once. Specimen: peripheral blood. The source of these receptors is a woman between 50 and 59 years old with acute or convalescent COVID-19.

The rearrangement uses TRBV19 and TRBJ2-1; no definite D call. The CDR3 is 13 residues long. Germline values: CDR1 LNHDA, CDR2 SQIVND (reference sequence). V was cut by 6 bases and J by 4 bases, with 10 bases left in between. Here the CDR3 DNA reads TGTGCCAGTAGCGGCGGAATATACAATGAGCAGTTCTTC. Encoded protein: CASSGGIYNEQFF.

This chain uses TRBV7-8 with TRBJ2-1, with 15 bases aligning to TRBD2. Germline V gene data show CDR1 as SGHVS and CDR2 as FQNEAQ. This CDR3 is 15 amino acids long. After removal of 5 bases from V and 10 bases from J, the junction contained 6 bases not matched to a gene. The CDR3 DNA follows: TGTGCCAGCAGCCCCCTGGGACTAGCGGGGGGCGAGCAGTTCTTC. It is translated as CASSPLGLAGGEQFF.

J is TRBJ1-2 and V is TRBV12-3 or TRBV12-4; 7 bases are shared with TRBD1. The CDR3 has 13 amino acids. The trim removed 3 bases at V and 7 bases at J, leaving 5 bases unmatched. The CDR3 spells CASSFGDSLGYTF. The CDR3 DNA reads TGTGCCAGCAGTTTTGGGGACAGCCTTGGCTACACCTTC.

This chain connects TRBV3-1 (or the pseudogene TRBV3-2) to TRBJ2-1, with TRBD2 matching 12 bases. Per the germline V gene, CDR1 is LGHDT and CDR2 is YNNKEL (reference sequence). The CDR3 is 20 residues long. V gave up 1 base and J gave up 4 bases; unmatched junction bases: 14. The CDR3 bases are TGTGCCAGCAGCCAAGGGGACCTATCGCGAACTAGCGGGGGGTACAATGAGCAGTTCTTC. This translates into CASSQGDLSRTSGGYNEQFF.

This clone has a single count. The chain carries TRBV18 and TRBJ1-3; no clear D gene. The V gene lost 5 bases and the J gene lost 0 bases, with 14 bases spanning the gap. In germline, CDR1 is KGHSH, CDR2 LQKENI. CDR3 size: 16 residues. The CDR3 region is CASSSTEGSSGNTIYF. CDR3 nucleotide sequence: TGTGCCAGCTCATCAACTGAAGGGAGCTCTGGAAACACCATATATTTT.

The chain carries TRBV18 and TRBJ2-3; no firm D call. The CDR3 length is 15 residues. Trimming cost V 2 bases and J 0 bases, with 9 bases left between them. Germline assignment: CDR1 KGHSH and CDR2 LQKENI. CDR3 coding DNA: TGTGCCAGCTCACCAGGAGCTTTAAGCACAGATACGCAGTATTTT. It translates to CASSPGALSTDTQYF.

V usage is TRBV5-4 and J usage is TRBJ1-2; D perhaps matches TRBD1 (5 bases). With 4 bases removed from V and 5 bases from J, the gap between germline ends came to 18 bases. Per germline, CDR1 SGHNT and CDR2 YYREEE (reference sequence). CDR3 length: 15 amino acids. CDR3 loop: CASSAVDSTPYGYTF. In DNA, the CDR3 is TGTGCCAGCAGCGCCGTCGACAGCACACCTTATGGCTACACCTTC.

This clone was seen a handful of times. This sequence joins TRBV12-3 or TRBV12-4 and TRBJ1-5, with TRBD1 as a possible D gene (6 bases). The CDR3 extends over 13 amino acids. V was clipped by 6 bases and J by 5 bases, with 11 bases between them. CDR3 residues: CASRRAGDQPQHF. Here the CDR3 DNA reads TGTGCCAGCAGACGGGCAGGGGATCAGCCCCAGCATTTT.